These 18 T cell receptor beta chains were all obtained from the same sample, sequenced in a study of blood T cell repertoires in COVID-19. Some clones are missing from TCRdb's copy, which holds only in-frame ones; the method was immunoSEQ multiplex PCR. The profile covers about 310,000 clones, with roughly 85% appearing a single time and about 1.9% taken by the ten largest. The sequenced material came from PBMCs or T cells enriched from blood (not recorded which). These receptors came from a woman in her twenties or thirties who had been exposed to COVID-19.

The chain joins TRBV28 to TRBJ1-1; 8 bases agree with TRBD1. Germline V gene sequence: CDR1 MDHEN, CDR2 SYDVKM. Trimming removed 8 bases from V and 1 base from J; junction bases left unmatched: 12. The CDR3 contains 16 residues. The CDR3 sequence: CASPPGGSPRNTEAFF. As DNA, the CDR3 is TGTGCCAGCCCCCCAGGGGGCTCCCCTAGGAACACTGAAGCTTTCTTT.

This chain links TRBV7-8 with TRBJ1-2; D is perhaps TRBD1 (6 bases). The V end lost 5 bases, the J end lost 6 bases, and 10 bases lay between the germline ends. The CDR3 is 12 residues long. Germline V gives CDR1 SGHVS, CDR2 FQNEAQ. In DNA, the CDR3 is TGTGCCAGCAGCCAGCAGGGGCATGGCTACACCTTC. This sequence encodes CASSQQGHGYTF.

The V call is TRBV15, the J call TRBJ1-2; TRBD1 aligns across 9 bases. Losses at the gene ends were 9 bases for V and 7 bases for J; bases not matched to a gene: 15. CDR3 length equals 15 residues. Per the germline V gene, CDR1 is LNHNV and CDR2 is YYDKDF (reference sequence). CDR3 sequence reads: CATEGGDRAFGGYTF. The CDR3 bases are TGTGCCACAGAAGGAGGGGACAGGGCGTTCGGTGGCTACACCTTC. Variable domain in full (rest from reference TRBV15 and TRBJ1-2): DAMVIQNPRYQVTQFGKPVTLSCSQTLNHNVMYWYQQKSSQAPKLLFHYYDKDFNNEADTPDNFQSRRPNTSFCFLDIRSPGLGDTAMYLCATEGGDRAFGGYTFGSGTRLTVV.

The chain joins TRBV5-4 to TRBJ2-1; 10 bases agree with TRBD2. J lost 0 bases, V lost 4 bases, and 4 bases had no gene match. The CDR3 consists of 16 residues. The germline CDR1 and CDR2 sequences are SGHNT and YYREEE (reference sequence). CDR3 nucleotide sequence: TGTGCCAGCAGCGCGGGACTAGCGAGCTCCTACAATGAGCAGTTCTTC. Protein sequence: CASSAGLASSYNEQFF.

V is TRBV7-8 and J is TRBJ1-5; 8 nucleotides align to TRBD1. Per the germline V gene, CDR1 is SGHVS and CDR2 is FQNEAQ. This CDR3 region has 18 residues. Trimming cost V 5 bases and J 3 bases; bases outside gene matches: 15. In DNA, the CDR3 is TGTGCCAGCAGCAACCGTCCAGGGGGCTCGCAGGACAATCAGCCCCAGCATTTT. Translated, it gives CASSNRPGGSQDNQPQHF.

V gene TRBV5-1 combines with J gene TRBJ2-3, with 8 bases lining up with TRBD2. This CDR3 spans 15 amino acids. From germline, CDR1 is SGHRS and CDR2 YFSETQ. After removal of 0 bases from V and 4 bases from J, the junction contained 4 bases not matched to a gene. The CDR3 sequence: CASSLAGSGADTQYF. The CDR3, as DNA: TGCGCCAGCAGCTTGGCGGGTAGCGGGGCAGATACGCAGTATTTT.

This clone was observed a handful of times. J is TRBJ1-2 and V is TRBV7-9, with a possible D match to TRBD1 (5 bases). Germline V gives CDR1 SEHNR, CDR2 FQNEAQ (reference sequence). This CDR3 comprises 13 residues. The V gene lost 2 bases and the J gene lost 3 bases, with 7 bases spanning the gap. Here the CDR3 DNA reads TGTGCCAGCAGCTTATCACAGGACTATGGCTACACCTTC. Its protein is CASSLSQDYGYTF.

The J gene is TRBJ2-3, the V gene TRBV30; 11 bases fit TRBD2. Germline V gene data show CDR1 as GTSNPN and CDR2 as SVGIG (reference sequence). Trimming cost V 5 bases and J 0 bases; bases outside gene matches: 22. This CDR3 contains 21 residues. CDR3: CAWSPTKPTSGGLPSTDTQYF. The CDR3 DNA reads TGTGCCTGGTCACCCACGAAGCCCACTAGCGGGGGTCTTCCTAGCACAGATACGCAGTATTTT.

The chain recombines TRBV19 with TRBJ1-5; D is unresolved. V was clipped by 5 bases and J by 3 bases, with 8 bases between them. Germline V gene sequence: CDR1 LNHDA, CDR2 SQIVND (reference sequence). The CDR3 sequence is 13 residues long. The DNA for the CDR3 is TGTGCCAGTAGTTCCTTTGTCAATCAGCCCCAGCATTTT. Its translation is CASSSFVNQPQHF. The variable domain in full, completed from reference TRBV19 and TRBJ1-5, reads DGGITQSPKYLFRKEGQNVTLSCEQNLNHDAMYWYRQDPGQGLRLIYYSQIVNDFQKGDIAEGYSVSREKKESFPLTVTSAQKNPTAFYLCASSSFVNQPQHFGDGTRLSIL.

The CDR3 DNA reads as TGTGCCAGCAGTTCGGGACAACCGGGACAAGAGACCCAGTACTTC. The encoded protein is CASSSGQPGQETQYF. This chain uses TRBV28 with TRBJ2-5, with D maybe TRBD1 (6 bases). The ends were cut back, 4 bases at V and 2 bases at J, with 14 bases in the middle. The CDR3 runs to 15 residues. Germline V lookup: CDR1 MDHEN, CDR2 SYDVKM.

The chain carries TRBV14 and TRBJ2-7; a weak D match, TRBD2 (6 bases). Germline V gene lookup returns CDR1 SGHDN and CDR2 FVKESK. CDR3 size: 16 residues. V lost 0 bases to trimming and J lost 1 base, with 13 bases between them. The CDR3 sequence: CASSQDPGSQSYEQYF. The CDR3 DNA follows: TGTGCCAGCAGCCAAGATCCCGGGAGCCAATCCTACGAGCAGTACTTC.

The rearrangement links TRBV28 to TRBJ1-2; D is uncertain. Trimming stripped 1 base from V and 7 bases from J, with 10 bases between. This CDR3 contains 13 residues. Germline loops: CDR1 MDHEN, CDR2 SYDVKM. In DNA form, the CDR3 reads TGTGCCAGCAGTTTATTCTTGTACGGTGGCTACACCTTC. Residues: CASSLFLYGGYTF.

The gene calls are TRBV27 and TRBJ2-7, with D possibly matching TRBD1 (5 bases). This CDR3 is 16 amino acids long. V lost 0 bases and J lost 3, with 15 bases in between. CDR1 and CDR2 (germline): MNHEY, SMNVEV (reference sequence). The DNA of the CDR3 is TGTGCCAGCAGTTTATCCCCACGCAGGGCCTACTACGAGCAGTACTTC. Protein: CASSLSPRRAYYEQYF.

The rearrangement joins TRBV19 to TRBJ1-1, with 7 bases lining up with TRBD1. V dropped 4 bases and J dropped 1; count of bases not matched to a gene: 0. This CDR3 region has 13 residues. Per germline, CDR1 LNHDA and CDR2 SQIVND (reference sequence). CDR3 DNA: TGTGCCAGTAGTAGGACAGGGAACACTGAAGCTTTCTTT. Translated, it gives CASSRTGNTEAFF.

This chain joins TRBV2 and TRBJ1-2, with D hard to call. The V and J ends lost 7 bases and 2 bases respectively, with 11 bases between them. Looked up from germline, CDR1 is SNHLY and CDR2 is FYNNEI. The CDR3 loop spans 13 amino acids. CDR3 nucleotide sequence: TGTGCCAGCACATCGACAACCAACTATGGCTACACCTTC. This translates into CASTSTTNYGYTF.

This clone was seen only once. The rearrangement links TRBV6-5 to TRBJ2-7, with TRBD1 identical over 11 bases. CDR1 and CDR2 from the germline V gene are MNHEY and SVGAGI. The CDR3 is made up of 15 amino acids. The junction had 7 bases not matched to a gene; V was cut back by 6 bases and J by 3 bases. CDR3 region: CASRPGQGANYEQYF. The CDR3 DNA reads TGTGCCAGCAGACCAGGACAGGGGGCGAACTACGAGCAGTACTTC.

The rearrangement joins TRBV10-2 to TRBJ2-7; 7 bases map to TRBD2. This CDR3 comprises 12 residues. Trimming cost V 10 bases and J 1 base; bases outside gene matches: 4. The germline V gene encodes CDR1 WSHSY and CDR2 SAAADI. CDR3 in amino acids: CATREGSYEQYF. The CDR3 region has the DNA TGCGCCACGAGGGAGGGTTCCTACGAGCAGTACTTC.

The chain has TRBV7-3 and TRBJ2-4; 11 nucleotides match TRBD2. Germline CDR1 SGHTA, CDR2 FQGTGA. V dropped 2 bases and J dropped 7; count of bases not matched to a gene: 4. The CDR3 has 15 amino acids. CDR3 region: CASSLSLAGGNIQYF. The DNA of the CDR3 is TGTGCCAGCAGCTTATCTCTAGCGGGGGGTAACATTCAGTACTTC. Looking up the rest from reference TRBV7-3 and TRBJ2-4 gives the full variable domain: GAGVSQTPSNKVTEKGKYVELRCDPISGHTALYWYRQSLGQGPEFLIYFQGTGAADDSGLPNDRFFAVRPEGSVSTLKIQRTERGDSAVYLCASSLSLAGGNIQYFGAGTRLSVL.